Each of the 15 T cell receptor beta chains below was sequenced from the same sample in a study of blood T cells in healthy people across ages. Sample-barcoded 5' priming and a J-beta primer mix drove a second PCR of roughly 7 to 11 cycles. TCRdb fed the 5' RACE reads into MiXCR, producing one record per CDR3 protein. The sample consists of 1.5 million to 2 million distinct CDR3 sequences, about 28% of them appearing once. Sequenced: blood. These receptors were taken from a woman younger than 45 in good health.

This clonotype has at least ten counts. The junction shows a germline mismatch at one end, possibly a read error. The chain combines TRBV5-1 with TRBJ2-1, with no clear D. This CDR3 comprises 15 residues. Germline loops: CDR1 SGHRS, CDR2 YFSETQ. CDR3 region: CASSLVASSYNEQFF. CDR3 nucleotides: TGTGCCAGCAGCTTAGTGGCGAGCTCCTACAATGAGCAGTTCTTC. The whole variable domain, remainder taken from reference TRBV5-1 and TRBJ2-1, is KAGVTQTPRYLIKTRGQQVTLSCSPISGHRSVSWYQQTPGQGLQFLFEYFSETQRNKGNFPGRFSGRQFSNSRSEMNVSTLELGDSALYLCASSLVASSYNEQFFGPGTRLTVL.

This clonotype has just one count. Germline and junction disagree at one end, which may indicate a read error. The chain couples TRBV7-9 to TRBJ1-1; no firm D call. Germline values: CDR1 SEHNR, CDR2 FQNEAQ (reference sequence). The CDR3 covers 13 residues. The CDR3, as DNA: TGTGTCAGCAGCCCTCCGCGAGCTCTCGAAGCTTTCTTT. Translated, it gives CVSSPPRALEAFF.

This clonotype was observed at least ten times. The chain couples TRBV7-9 to TRBJ2-7; D is undetermined. The CDR3 loop spans 12 amino acids. CDR1 and CDR2 (germline): SEHNR, FQNEAQ (reference sequence). Between the trimmed V and J ends, which lost 1 base and 5 bases, there was a span of 6 bases. The CDR3 spells CASSLVQDEQYF. The CDR3 region has the DNA TGTGCCAGCAGCTTAGTGCAGGACGAGCAGTACTTC.

This clonotype has just a few counts. CDR3 in amino acids: CASRLWRASYEQYF. In DNA, the CDR3 is TGTGCCAGCAGACTTTGGAGAGCTTCCTACGAGCAGTACTTC. This sequence joins TRBV6-2 or TRBV6-3 and TRBJ2-7; unclear D gene. The CDR3 is 14 amino acids. The germline gives CDR1 MNHEY, CDR2 SVGEGT. V lost 6 bases to trimming and J lost 1 base, with 13 bases between them.

V is TRBV11-2 and J is TRBJ2-4, with TRBD2 matching 7 bases. The CDR3 consists of 13 residues. Germline-derived CDR1 and CDR2 are SGHAT and FQNNGV. Trimming at V came to 4 bases and at J to 5 bases, leaving 2 bases not matched to a gene. The CDR3: CASSSTSQNIQYF. DNA for the CDR3: TGTGCCAGCAGCTCGACTAGCCAAAACATTCAGTACTTC.

In regard to this clonotype: This may be a read error, as it is one base from a much larger clone. V usage is TRBV3-1 and J usage is TRBJ1-4; no definite D call. The CDR3 loop spans 14 amino acids. Germline CDR1 LGHDT, CDR2 YNNKEL (reference sequence). The ends were cut back, 3 bases at V and 0 bases at J, with 5 bases in the middle. The CDR3 loop is CASSQTSTNEKLFF. In DNA, the CDR3 is TGTGCCAGCAGCCAGACATCAACTAATGAAAAACTGTTTTTT.

V and J are TRBV9 and TRBJ2-3; D not resolved. There are 15 residues in the CDR3. V lost 0 bases and J lost 0, with 8 bases in between. Per germline, CDR1 SGDLS and CDR2 YYNGEE. CDR3 loop: CASSVEIESTDTQYF. CDR3 nucleotides: TGTGCCAGCAGCGTAGAGATAGAGAGCACAGATACGCAGTATTTT.

The chain combines TRBV5-1 with TRBJ2-1, with D unclear. Germline CDR1 reads SGHRS; CDR2 reads YFSETQ. Trimming shortened V by 4 bases and J by 7 bases, and 18 bases separated the two germline ends. The CDR3 sequence is 15 residues long. The CDR3 here is CASSKWGIRQNEQFF. In DNA form, the CDR3 reads TGCGCCAGCAGCAAATGGGGAATTAGGCAAAATGAGCAGTTCTTC.

This clonotype was found once. This CDR3 is CSSRPRREYNEQFF. The CDR3 region has the DNA TGCAGCTCCCGGCCTCGGCGGGAATACAATGAGCAGTTCTTC. The chain couples TRBV29-1 to TRBJ2-1; maybe TRBD2 (6 bases). V shed 8 bases and J shed 4 bases, with 18 bases lying between them. Germline V gene sequence: CDR1 SQVTM, CDR2 ANQGSEA. This CDR3 comprises 14 residues.

This clonotype came up a few times. J is TRBJ1-2 and V is TRBV2; no definite D call. Trimming removed 10 bases from V and 1 base from J, with 13 bases in between. Germline V gives CDR1 SNHLY, CDR2 FYNNEI. The CDR3 is 13 amino acids. The CDR3 spells CAITETDNYGYTF. CDR3 DNA sequence: TGTGCCATTACGGAGACGGATAACTATGGCTACACCTTC.

To note about this clonotype: At one of its ends the junction is not consistent with the germline gene, which may arise from a read error. The V gene is TRBV10-1, the J gene TRBJ2-3; maybe TRBD2 (5 bases). CDR3 length: 16 residues. Looked up from germline, CDR1 is WNHNN and CDR2 is SYGVQD (reference sequence). Written as DNA, the CDR3 is TGCGCCAGCAGTGAGTCGAGCGGCCCTACACAAGATATGCAGTATTTT. Amino acid sequence: CASSESSGPTQDMQYF.

Comments on this clonotype: This may be a read error, as it is one base from a much larger clone. The chain recombines TRBV4-3 with TRBJ2-5; 8 nucleotides line up with TRBD2. Per germline, CDR1 LGHNA and CDR2 YSLEER. The CDR3 extends over 15 amino acids. CDR3 in amino acids: CSSSYSLAVQETQYF. The CDR3 DNA reads as TGCTCCAGCAGCTATTCACTAGCGGTTCAAGAGACCCAGTACTTC.

This clonotype was counted between two and nine times. This rearrangement joins TRBV10-3 to TRBJ2-2; no definite D call. The CDR3 contains 12 residues. Germline V gives CDR1 ENHRY, CDR2 SYGVKD. V lost 11 bases and J 2 bases, leaving 9 bases between the germline ends. The CDR3 region is CAFRTNTGELFF. The CDR3 nucleotides read TGTGCCTTCCGTACCAACACCGGGGAGCTGTTTTTT.

The chain couples TRBV7-3 to TRBJ2-5, with 7 bases lining up with TRBD1. Trimming at V came to 6 bases and at J to 4 bases, leaving 5 bases not matched to a gene. The CDR3 runs 13 residues. CDR1 is SGHTA, CDR2 FQGTGA, per germline. The CDR3 region has the DNA TGTGCCAGCAGTCTACAGGGGTCAGAGACCCAGTACTTC. Its protein is CASSLQGSETQYF. The full variable domain, with the rest looked up from reference TRBV7-3 and TRBJ2-5, is GAGVSQTPSNKVTEKGKYVELRCDPISGHTALYWYRQSLGQGPEFLIYFQGTGAADDSGLPNDRFFAVRPEGSVSTLKIQRTERGDSAVYLCASSLQGSETQYFGPGTRLLVL.

This clonotype was seen only a few times. This chain uses TRBV7-2 with TRBJ2-2; 8 nucleotides match TRBD2. Losses at the gene ends were 6 bases for V and 5 bases for J; bases not matched to a gene: 8. CDR3 length: 15 amino acids. Germline V CDR1 and CDR2: SGHTA, FQGNSA. The DNA for the CDR3 is TGTGCCAGCAGACAACGGGGGGGCCGTACCGGGGAGCTGTTTTTT. This translates into CASRQRGGRTGELFF.